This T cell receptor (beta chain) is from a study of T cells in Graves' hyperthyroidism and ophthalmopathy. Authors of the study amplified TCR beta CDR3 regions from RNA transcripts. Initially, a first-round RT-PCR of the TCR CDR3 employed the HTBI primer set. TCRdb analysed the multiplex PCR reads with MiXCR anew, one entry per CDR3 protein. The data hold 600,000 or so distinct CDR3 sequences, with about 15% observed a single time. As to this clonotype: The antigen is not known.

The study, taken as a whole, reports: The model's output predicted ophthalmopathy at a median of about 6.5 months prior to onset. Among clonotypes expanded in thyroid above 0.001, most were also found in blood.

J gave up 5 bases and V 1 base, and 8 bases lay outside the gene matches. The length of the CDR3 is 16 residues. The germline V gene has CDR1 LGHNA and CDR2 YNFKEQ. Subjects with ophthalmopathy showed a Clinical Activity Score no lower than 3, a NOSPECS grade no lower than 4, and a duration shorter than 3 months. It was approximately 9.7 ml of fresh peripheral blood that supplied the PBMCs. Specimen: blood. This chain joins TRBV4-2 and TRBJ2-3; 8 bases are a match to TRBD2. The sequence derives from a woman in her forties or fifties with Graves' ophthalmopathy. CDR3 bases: TGTGCCAGCAGCCAAGTCGGGCGGGAGGAGGAAGATACGCAGTATTTT. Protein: CASSQVGREEEDTQYF.